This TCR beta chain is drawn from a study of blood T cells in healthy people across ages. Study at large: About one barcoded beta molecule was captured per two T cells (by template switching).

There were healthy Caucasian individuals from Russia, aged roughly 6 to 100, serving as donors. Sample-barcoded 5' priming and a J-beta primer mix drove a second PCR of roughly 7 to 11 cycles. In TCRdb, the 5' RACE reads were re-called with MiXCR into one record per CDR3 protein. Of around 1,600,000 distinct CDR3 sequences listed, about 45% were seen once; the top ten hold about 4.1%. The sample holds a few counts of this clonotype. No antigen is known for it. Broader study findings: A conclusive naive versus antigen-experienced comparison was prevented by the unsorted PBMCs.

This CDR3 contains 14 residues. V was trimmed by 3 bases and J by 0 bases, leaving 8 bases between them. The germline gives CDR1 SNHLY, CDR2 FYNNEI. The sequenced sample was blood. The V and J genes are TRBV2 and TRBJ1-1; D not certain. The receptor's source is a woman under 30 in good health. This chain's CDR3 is CASSDHFMNTEAFF. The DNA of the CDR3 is TGTGCCAGCAGTGACCACTTCATGAACACTGAAGCTTTCTTT. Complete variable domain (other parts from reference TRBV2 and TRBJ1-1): EPEVTQTPSHQVTQMGQEVILRCVPISNHLYFYWYRQILGQKVEFLVSFYNNEISEKSEIFDDQFSVERPDGSNFTLKIRSTKLEDSAMYFCASSDHFMNTEAFFGQGTRLTVV.